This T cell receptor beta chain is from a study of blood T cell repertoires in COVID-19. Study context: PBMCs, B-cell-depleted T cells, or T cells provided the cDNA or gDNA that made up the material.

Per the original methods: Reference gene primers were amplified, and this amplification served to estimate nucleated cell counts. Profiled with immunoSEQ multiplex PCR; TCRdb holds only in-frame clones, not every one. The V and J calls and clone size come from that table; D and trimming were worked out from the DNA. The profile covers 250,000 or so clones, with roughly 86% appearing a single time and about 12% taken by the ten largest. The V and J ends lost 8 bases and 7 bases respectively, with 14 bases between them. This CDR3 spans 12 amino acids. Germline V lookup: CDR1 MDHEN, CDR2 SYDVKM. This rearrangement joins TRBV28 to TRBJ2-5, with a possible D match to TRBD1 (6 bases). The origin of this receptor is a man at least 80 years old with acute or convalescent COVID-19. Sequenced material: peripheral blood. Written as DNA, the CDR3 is TGTGCCAGCGGACAGCCTAACTGGACCCAGTACTTC. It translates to CASGQPNWTQYF.